This entry lists 13 T cell receptor beta chains sequenced from one sample in a study of blood T cell repertoires in COVID-19. Repertoires were generated with immunoSEQ multiplex PCR, while TCRdb's copy carries only in-frame clones and drops some. The sample consists of roughly 250,000 clones, under 85% of them appearing once. The sample taken for sequencing was peripheral blood. The source is a human donor with COVID-19, enrolled during active disease. The donor label of this sample is uncertain.

This clone was detected only once. The chain is built from TRBV7-9 and TRBJ1-1; the D gene is possibly TRBD1 (5 bases). The CDR3 loop spans 14 amino acids. Germline lookup yields CDR1 SEHNR and CDR2 FQNEAQ (reference sequence). V dropped 2 bases and J dropped 4 bases, with 11 bases sitting between them. This CDR3 reads CASSLSSGGTEAFF. The CDR3 coding sequence is TGTGCCAGCAGCTTATCCTCCGGGGGCACTGAAGCTTTCTTT.

This chain connects TRBV27 to TRBJ2-7; 7 positions match TRBD2. The CDR3 runs to 19 residues. After removal of 2 bases from V and 3 bases from J, the junction contained 19 bases not matched to a gene. Germline-derived CDR1 and CDR2 are MNHEY and SMNVEV (reference sequence). Here the CDR3 reads CASSLSVRLGGSTYYEQYF. The DNA of the CDR3 is TGTGCCAGCAGTTTAAGTGTTAGGCTGGGCGGGAGCACATACTACGAGCAGTACTTC.

The chain links TRBV6-6 to TRBJ2-7, with 9 nucleotides matching TRBD1. The ends lost 1 base at V and 3 bases at J; junction bases unmatched: 4. The CDR3 covers 15 residues. In germline, CDR1 is MNHNY, CDR2 SVGAGI (reference sequence). CDR3 nucleotides: TGTGCCAGCAGTTACTTCACGGGACAGGGCTACGAGCAGTACTTC. It encodes CASSYFTGQGYEQYF.

V usage is TRBV5-1 and J usage is TRBJ1-6; maybe TRBD1 (5 bases). Germline CDR1 reads SGHRS; CDR2 reads YFSETQ. V lost 0 bases and J 7 bases, leaving 14 bases between the germline ends. CDR3 length equals 16 residues. The CDR3: CASSLVLTAQNSPLHF. The CDR3 coding sequence is TGCGCCAGCAGCTTGGTCTTGACAGCTCAAAATTCACCCCTCCACTTT.

This clone was seen a handful of times. CDR3 nucleotide sequence: TGTGCCAGCAGTCCCTTTGAGCCGTCTAAAGAGACCCAGTACTTC. Its protein product is CASSPFEPSKETQYF. The genes are TRBV27 and TRBJ2-5; D unclear. The CDR3 is 15 amino acids. The V end was cut by 5 bases, the J end by 3 bases, with 16 bases between. Germline V gene lookup returns CDR1 MNHEY and CDR2 SMNVEV (reference sequence).

The genes are TRBV27 and TRBJ1-2; no clear D. This CDR3 is 13 amino acids long. V shed 5 bases and J shed 7 bases, with 14 bases lying between them. CDR1 is MNHEY and CDR2 is SMNVEV in the germline V gene (reference sequence). This CDR3 is CASSPGLTVGYTF. As DNA, the CDR3 is TGTGCCAGCAGTCCTGGACTCACAGTTGGCTACACCTTC.

The chain couples TRBV18 to TRBJ2-1, with TRBD1 matching over 8 bases. V was pared by 1 base and J by 9 bases, with 5 bases of the junction left unmatched. The germline V gene encodes CDR1 KGHSH and CDR2 LQKENI. The CDR3 spans 14 residues. The CDR3 DNA follows: TGTGCCAGCTCACCACTGGGACAGGATGGTGAGCAGTTCTTC. As protein: CASSPLGQDGEQFF.

In the case of this clone: It may be a read error: a sequence one base away is much more abundant. The J gene is TRBJ2-7, the V gene TRBV2, with TRBD1 matching over 7 bases. CDR1 is SNHLY, CDR2 FYNNEI, per germline. Unmatched junction bases numbered 3, after V lost 4 bases and J lost 3 bases. The CDR3 runs to 13 residues. Here the CDR3 DNA reads TGTGCCAGCAGTGGTGACAGGGACTACGAGCAGTACTTC. As protein: CASSGDRDYEQYF.

The rearrangement uses TRBV3-1 (or the pseudogene TRBV3-2) and TRBJ2-7; no firm D call. CDR1 and CDR2 from the germline V gene are LGHDT and YNNKEL (reference sequence). The CDR3 covers 15 residues. V dropped 0 bases and J dropped 2 bases, with 11 bases sitting between them. The CDR3 DNA reads as TGTGCCAGCAGCCAAGATCTCGGGTATCCCTACGAGCAGTACTTC. This codes for CASSQDLGYPYEQYF.

The chain carries TRBV18 and TRBJ1-1; D gene ambiguous. Germline lookup yields CDR1 KGHSH and CDR2 LQKENI. The V end lost 1 base, the J end lost 1 base, and 10 bases lay between the germline ends. There are 15 residues in the CDR3. CDR3 nucleotides: TGTGCCAGCTCACCACTAGAGGAGGCGAACACTGAAGCTTTCTTT. Its protein is CASSPLEEANTEAFF.

V is TRBV18 and J is TRBJ1-2; the match to TRBD1 covers 8 bases. Per the germline V gene, CDR1 is KGHSH and CDR2 is LQKENI. J was trimmed by 13 bases and V by 6 bases; bases with no gene match: 16. This CDR3 is 14 amino acids long. CDR3 region: CASSPLDRENNLTF. The CDR3 DNA reads as TGTGCCAGCTCCCCCTTGGACAGGGAAAATAATCTCACCTTC.

The CDR3 is CASTPGQNNQPQHF. CDR3 bases: TGTGCCAGCACCCCCGGACAGAACAATCAGCCCCAGCATTTT. This rearrangement joins TRBV2 to TRBJ1-5, with TRBD1 as a possible D gene (6 bases). Germline CDR1 is SNHLY and CDR2 is FYNNEI. CDR3 length equals 14 residues. Trimming took 7 bases from V and 3 from J, leaving 13 bases between them.

This sequence joins TRBV27 and TRBJ2-7, with 7 bases that match TRBD2. V lost 7 bases, J lost 3 bases, and 15 bases stayed unmatched. This CDR3 comprises 16 residues. CDR1 is MNHEY, CDR2 SMNVEV, per germline (reference sequence). The CDR3 sequence: CASNPNGRERVYEQYF. The CDR3 nucleotides are TGTGCCAGCAACCCCAATGGGCGGGAGAGGGTCTACGAGCAGTACTTC.